This TCR beta chain was identified in a study of blood T cell repertoires in COVID-19. Turning to the study itself: The analysed material was cDNA or gDNA that came from T cells, B-cell-depleted T cells, or PBMCs.

Authors' methods: Amplification of reference gene primers provided the estimated nucleated cell counts. Data came from immunoSEQ multiplex PCR; TCRdb stores just in-frame clones and leaves some out. That table gives V, J and clone size, and the DNA gave D and trimming. The sample carries roughly 230,000 clones, roughly 90% recorded once. Concerning this clone itself: An end of the junction differs from the germline gene, which may be a read error.

Patients at the Seattle site were enrolled during active infection and followed longitudinally. In germline, CDR1 is SGDLS, CDR2 YYNGEE. The CDR3 spans 12 residues. This TCR came from a woman aged 55-69 years with COVID-19, enrolled during active disease. Sequenced sample: peripheral blood. This chain connects TRBV9 to TRBJ1-2, with a possible D match to TRBD1 (5 bases). Here the CDR3 DNA reads TGTGCCAGCAGCCTGTTAACCGGGACTCCCGTCTTC. Amino acid sequence: CASSLLTGTPVF.